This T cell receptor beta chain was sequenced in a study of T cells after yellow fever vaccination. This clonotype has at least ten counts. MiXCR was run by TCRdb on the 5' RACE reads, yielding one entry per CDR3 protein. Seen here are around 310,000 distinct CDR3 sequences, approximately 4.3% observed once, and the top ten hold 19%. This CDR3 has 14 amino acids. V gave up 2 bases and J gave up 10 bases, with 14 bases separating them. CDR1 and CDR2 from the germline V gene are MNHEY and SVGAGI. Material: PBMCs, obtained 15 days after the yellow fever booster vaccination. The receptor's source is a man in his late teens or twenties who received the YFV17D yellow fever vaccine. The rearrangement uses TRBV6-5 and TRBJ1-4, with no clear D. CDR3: CASSYRGEGAKLFF. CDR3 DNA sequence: TGTGCCAGCAGTTACCGTGGGGAGGGTGCAAAACTGTTTTTT.